One and the same sample provided the 21 T cell receptor beta chains below, sequenced in a study of siplizumab effects on memory and regulatory T cells. Assay used: immunoSEQ multiplex PCR; TCRdb lists only in-frame clones, some missing. The sample has about 100,000 clones, approximately 91% seen once; the top ten hold just over 2.5%. Sequenced material: CD4+ T cells sorted from blood. All receptors derive from a human donor in good health. Some clones in this sample may be carry-over from other donors' samples.

The CDR3 nucleotides are TGTGCCAGCGGGGGAACTAATAGCAATCAGCCCCAGCATTTT. Translation: CASGGTNSNQPQHF. The chain couples TRBV7-9 to TRBJ1-5; D might be TRBD1 (5 bases). Germline V gene lookup returns CDR1 SEHNR and CDR2 FQNEAQ (reference sequence). Trimming took off 8 bases at V and 0 bases at J, with 11 bases between the two ends. The CDR3 loop spans 14 amino acids. The full variable domain, completed using reference TRBV7-9 and TRBJ1-5, is DTGVSQNPRHKITKRGQNVTFRCDPISEHNRLYWYRQTLGQGPEFLTYFQNEAQLEKSRLLSDRFSAERPKGSFSTLEIQRTEQGDSAMYLCASGGTNSNQPQHFGDGTRLSIL.

The gene calls are TRBV5-5 and TRBJ1-1, with 7 bases identical to TRBD1. This CDR3 has 13 residues. V lost 6 bases, J lost 2 bases, and 4 bases stayed unmatched. Looked up from germline, CDR1 is SGHKS and CDR2 is YYEKEE (reference sequence). In DNA form, the CDR3 reads TGTGCCAGCACCCGACAGGGCAACACTGAAGCTTTCTTT. Residues: CASTRQGNTEAFF.

The chain couples TRBV9 to TRBJ2-1; 14 bases map to TRBD2. Per the germline V gene, CDR1 is SGDLS and CDR2 is YYNGEE. With 6 bases clipped from V and 10 bases from J, the junction kept 9 bases outside the gene matches. The length of the CDR3 is 15 residues. For the CDR3, the DNA is TGTGCCAGCACAGACACGGGACTAGCGGGAGTGGAGCAGTTCTTC. Translating it yields CASTDTGLAGVEQFF.

The J gene is TRBJ2-5, the V gene TRBV5-6; D is unresolved. V was cut by 3 bases and J by 2 bases, with 11 bases left in between. The germline V gene has CDR1 SGHDT and CDR2 YYEEEE. CDR3 length: 14 amino acids. The CDR3 DNA sequence: TGTGCCAGCAGCTCCCTTATGGGGCAAGAGACCCAGTACTTC. This sequence encodes CASSSLMGQETQYF.

The chain joins TRBV6-5 to TRBJ2-1; D perhaps matches TRBD2 (6 bases). Trimming cost V 6 bases and J 6 bases, with 12 bases left between them. CDR1 is MNHEY and CDR2 is SVGAGI in the germline V gene. The CDR3 extends over 13 amino acids. The chain's CDR3 is CASSPLGGNEQFF. In nucleotides, the CDR3 is TGTGCCAGCAGCCCGTTGGGGGGCAATGAGCAGTTCTTC.

V usage is TRBV5-1 and J usage is TRBJ2-3; TRBD2 matches 11 bases. The trim removed 2 bases at V and 3 bases at J, leaving 5 bases unmatched. Germline V gene lookup returns CDR1 SGHRS and CDR2 YFSETQ. This CDR3 spans 16 amino acids. CDR3: CASSFLAGGHTDTQYF. In DNA form, the CDR3 reads TGCGCCAGCAGCTTTCTAGCGGGAGGACATACAGATACGCAGTATTTT.

The chain combines TRBV7-8 with TRBJ1-2, with D possibly TRBD1 on 5 matching bases. Trimming removed 4 bases from V and 4 bases from J, with 19 bases in between. The CDR3 is 16 residues long. Germline CDR1 reads SGHVS; CDR2 reads FQNEAQ. In nucleotides, the CDR3 is TGTGCCAGCAGCTCGAGCGGGGCGACAATAGTCTATGGCTACACCTTC. Amino acids: CASSSSGATIVYGYTF.

The chain has TRBV19 and TRBJ1-2; 9 nucleotides match TRBD1. The germline V gene encodes CDR1 LNHDA and CDR2 SQIVND (reference sequence). The V and J ends lost 6 bases and 7 bases, in that order; junction bases with no gene match: 9. CDR3 length: 14 residues. In DNA, the CDR3 is TGTGCCAGTAGAACACAGGGGGCCGTTAGTGGCTACACCTTC. It translates to CASRTQGAVSGYTF.

This clone was recorded only once. This chain connects TRBV4-1 to TRBJ1-3, with D uncertain. CDR3 length: 15 residues. Between the trimmed V and J ends, which lost 0 bases and 3 bases, there was a span of 9 bases. The germline V gene has CDR1 MGHRA and CDR2 YSYEKL. CDR3 nucleotide sequence: TGCGCCAGCAGCCAAGATGCAGAGCATGGAAACACCATATATTTT. Translated: CASSQDAEHGNTIYF.

This clone occurred once. This chain connects TRBV19 to TRBJ2-7; D unclear. V shed 4 bases and J shed 1 base, with 11 bases lying between them. The CDR3 loop spans 14 amino acids. Germline V gives CDR1 LNHDA, CDR2 SQIVND (reference sequence). CDR3 in amino acids: CASSTETASYEQYF. Here the CDR3 DNA reads TGTGCCAGTAGTACCGAAACGGCTTCCTACGAGCAGTACTTC.

This sequence joins TRBV7-6 and TRBJ2-7; weak D call: TRBD1 (6 bases). V was pared by 5 bases and J by 4 bases, with 9 bases between. The CDR3 has 12 residues. Germline loops: CDR1 SGHVS, CDR2 FNYEAQ. CDR3 amino acids: CASSLQGYEQYF. For the CDR3, the DNA is TGTGCCAGCAGCCTACAGGGTTACGAGCAGTACTTC.

The chain carries TRBV30 and TRBJ2-1; the D gene is possibly TRBD2 (6 bases). Trimming took 0 bases from V and 15 from J, leaving 27 bases between them. CDR1 is GTSNPN, CDR2 SVGIG, per germline (reference sequence). The CDR3 contains 16 residues. As DNA, the CDR3 is TGTGCCTGGAGTGTATACTCGGCGTCTAGCGCGGTTCTGCGGTTCTTC. Its protein product is CAWSVYSASSAVLRFF.

This chain joins TRBV30 and TRBJ1-2, with TRBD1 as a possible D gene (5 bases). Trimming took 3 bases from V and 8 from J, leaving 16 bases between them. CDR1 and CDR2 from the germline V gene are GTSNPN and SVGIG (reference sequence). The CDR3 loop spans 13 amino acids. In DNA, the CDR3 is TGTGCCTGGAGGGCAGGGAACCTAGGCGGCTACACCTTC. It translates to CAWRAGNLGGYTF.

V usage is TRBV7-9 and J usage is TRBJ2-7; tentative D call: TRBD2 (5 bases). The length of the CDR3 is 15 residues. Germline-derived CDR1 and CDR2 are SEHNR and FQNEAQ (reference sequence). V was trimmed by 10 bases and J by 0 bases, leaving 19 bases between them. CDR3 region: CATLGWTDASYEQYF. The CDR3, as DNA: TGTGCCACCCTGGGATGGACTGATGCCTCCTACGAGCAGTACTTC.

A remark on this clone: The sample contains more than one DNA sequence encoding this CDR3. The V gene is TRBV11-3, the J gene TRBJ2-1; TRBD2 matches 9 bases. This CDR3 region has 15 residues. With 5 bases clipped from V and 4 bases from J, the junction kept 6 bases outside the gene matches. CDR1 and CDR2 from the germline V gene are SGHNT and YENEEA. The CDR3 loop is CASSPGTSNYNEQFF. As DNA, the CDR3 is TGTGCCAGCAGCCCCGGGACTAGCAATTACAATGAGCAGTTCTTC.

This chain links TRBV19 with TRBJ1-1; D remains ambiguous. Germline V gene sequence: CDR1 LNHDA, CDR2 SQIVND (reference sequence). Trimming left V 7 bases short and J 1 base short, with 10 bases between. The CDR3 extends over 13 amino acids. CDR3 sequence reads: CASTPHPNTEAFF. CDR3 bases: TGTGCCAGTACGCCCCACCCGAACACTGAAGCTTTCTTT.

This clone was seen once. V is TRBV7-2 and J is TRBJ2-7; D ambiguous. CDR3 size: 13 residues. Per the germline V gene, CDR1 is SGHTA and CDR2 is FQGNSA. Trimming stripped 5 bases from V and 2 bases from J, with 10 bases between. The CDR3 loop reads CASSASVTYEQYF. Here the CDR3 DNA reads TGTGCCAGCAGCGCCTCTGTGACCTACGAGCAGTACTTC.

The rearrangement uses TRBV10-2 and TRBJ1-2; the match to TRBD1 covers 9 bases. The germline V gene has CDR1 WSHSY and CDR2 SAAADI. CDR3 length: 16 amino acids. V lost 0 bases to trimming and J lost 3 bases; unmatched junction nucleotides: 5. CDR3 in DNA: TGCGCCAGCAGTGAGTCCGGGACAGGGTGGGACTATGGCTACACCTTC. Translated, it gives CASSESGTGWDYGYTF.

The rearrangement links TRBV19 to TRBJ1-1, with a possible D match to TRBD1 (5 bases). Per germline, CDR1 LNHDA and CDR2 SQIVND (reference sequence). The V end lost 3 bases, the J end lost 4 bases, and 9 bases lay between the germline ends. The CDR3 is 13 amino acids. The CDR3 DNA reads as TGTGCCAGTAGTATGAAGGGGACCACTGAAGCTTTCTTT. Amino acid sequence: CASSMKGTTEAFF.

This chain connects TRBV28 to TRBJ1-5, with TRBD1 matching over 12 bases. The CDR3 runs 17 residues. Germline V CDR1 and CDR2: MDHEN, SYDVKM. The V and J ends lost 7 bases and 6 bases, in that order; junction bases with no gene match: 13. The CDR3 loop reads CASNSGTGGGWGQPQHF. The CDR3 DNA sequence: TGTGCCAGCAACTCCGGGACAGGGGGCGGATGGGGTCAGCCCCAGCATTTT.

The sample holds one count of this clone. The rearrangement joins TRBV6-6 to TRBJ2-7; perhaps TRBD2 as D (5 bases). Between the trimmed V and J ends, which lost 5 bases and 6 bases, there was a span of 14 bases. The CDR3 has 13 amino acids. From germline, CDR1 is MNHNY and CDR2 SVGAGI (reference sequence). This chain's CDR3 is CASSRDELAEQYF. The DNA for the CDR3 is TGTGCCAGCAGTAGGGATGAGCTAGCCGAGCAGTACTTC.